The rows below give T cell receptor beta chains drawn from one sample of a study of shared clonotypes between healthy human individuals. Libraries were prepared by immunoSEQ multiplex PCR; TCRdb keeps only in-frame clonotypes and omits some of them. In the table there are 450,000 to 500,000 clones, approximately 82% of which are singletons. The sample consisted of PBMCs. The receptors stem from a woman in her thirties or forties in good health. Some clones in this sample may be carry-over from other donors' samples. CDR3s include the opening cysteine and the closing phenylalanine or tryptophan. D genes are given only for firm matches. Some rows mark clone size as missing; the rest say once, few, many or name a class of expanded clone.

cdr3_aa,cdr3_nt,clone_size,cdr3_length,d_call,j_call,v_call
CAWRGKGRVGYTF,TGTGCCTGGAGGGGGAAGGGAAGGGTTGGCTACACCTTC,many,13,-,TRBJ1-2,TRBV30
CASSLLSIGDTEAFF,TGCGCCAGCAGCCTACTTAGCATCGGCGACACTGAAGCTTTCTTT,-,15,-,TRBJ1-1,TRBV5-1
CASIPGDAYGYTF,TGTGCCAGTATTCCAGGCGATGCGTATGGCTACACCTTC,-,13,-,TRBJ1-2,TRBV19
CASSRAGKREVDNEQFF,TGCGCCAGCAGCCGCGCAGGAAAGCGGGAGGTTGACAATGAGCAGTTCTTC,-,17,TRBD2,TRBJ2-1,TRBV4-1
CAISDSRGVLMQFF,TGTGCCATCAGTGATAGTCGGGGGGTACTTATGCAGTTCTTC,-,14,TRBD2,TRBJ2-1,TRBV10-3
CASSFVAGRSGANVLTF,TGTGCCAGCAGTTTTGTCGCAGGCAGGTCTGGGGCCAACGTCCTGACTTTC,-,17,-,TRBJ2-6,TRBV27
CASTPAGTGGKLFF,TGTGCCAGCACCCCAGCCGGGACAGGGGGGAAACTGTTTTTT,once,14,TRBD1,TRBJ1-4,TRBV6-5
CASSPGTGKGSNQPQHF,TGTGCCAGCAGCCCGGGGACAGGGAAGGGGAGCAATCAGCCCCAGCATTTT,few,17,TRBD1,TRBJ1-5,TRBV7-9
CAISAVQGYEQFF,TGTGCCATCAGCGCTGTACAGGGCTATGAGCAGTTCTTC,-,13,-,TRBJ2-1,TRBV10-3
CASSMARGRTGLAQAYEQYF,TGTGCCAGCAGTATGGCCCGAGGGAGAACTGGACTAGCGCAGGCCTACGAGCAGTACTTC,-,20,TRBD2,TRBJ2-7,TRBV28
CASSLSYGTEAFF,TGTGCCAGCAGCTTGTCATACGGGACTGAAGCTTTCTTT,-,13,-,TRBJ1-1,TRBV5-5
CAWSNRGSQPQHF,TGTGCCTGGAGTAACAGGGGCAGTCAGCCCCAGCATTTT,-,13,TRBD1,TRBJ1-5,TRBV30
CATTQGTNEKLFF,TGTGCCACCACCCAAGGGACTAATGAAAAACTGTTTTTT,few,13,-,TRBJ1-4,TRBV15
CASISRTSGNEQFF,TGTGCCAGCATATCCCGGACTAGCGGAAATGAGCAGTTCTTC,-,14,TRBD2,TRBJ2-1,TRBV5-6
CATSTLFGASSSYEQYF,TGTGCCACCAGTACCCTCTTCGGGGCCTCAAGCTCCTACGAGCAGTACTTC,-,17,-,TRBJ2-7,TRBV15
CAISRVASGYNEQFF,TGTGCCATCTCCAGGGTCGCTAGCGGGTACAATGAGCAGTTCTTC,-,15,TRBD2,TRBJ2-1,TRBV10-3
CASSPRSGIAGGTYEQYF,TGTGCCAGCTCACCTCGGTCAGGAATAGCGGGAGGTACCTACGAGCAGTACTTC,once,18,TRBD2,TRBJ2-7,TRBV18
CASSFEGGRNTEAFF,TGTGCCAGCAGTTTCGAGGGGGGCAGGAACACTGAAGCTTTCTTT,-,15,-,TRBJ1-1,TRBV6-1
CASSERGEGEQYF,TGTGCCAGCAGTGAAAGGGGGGAAGGCGAGCAGTACTTC,once,13,-,TRBJ2-7,TRBV2
CASSLAEGANQPQHF,TGTGCCAGTAGTCTGGCTGAGGGGGCGAATCAGCCCCAGCATTTT,-,15,TRBD1,TRBJ1-5,TRBV19
CASKNGLHYEQYF,TGTGCCAGCAAGAACGGCCTACACTACGAGCAGTACTTC,-,13,-,TRBJ2-7,TRBV6-5
CASSMGAYQETQYF,TGTGCCAGTAGTATGGGGGCCTACCAAGAGACCCAGTACTTC,once,14,-,TRBJ2-5,TRBV19
CASSVDSGLLNTEAFF,TGTGCCAGCAGCGTAGATTCGGGACTTCTGAACACTGAAGCTTTCTTT,-,16,-,TRBJ1-1,TRBV9
CASSPPPSSGANYGYTF,TGTGCCAGCTCACCACCCCCTTCCTCGGGGGCTAACTATGGCTACACCTTC,-,17,-,TRBJ1-2,TRBV18
CAIRPENEKLFF,TGTGCCATACGACCGGAAAATGAAAAACTGTTTTTT,-,12,-,TRBJ1-4,TRBV10-3
CAWEGVTSTDTQYF,TGTGCCTGGGAGGGGGTGACTAGCACAGATACGCAGTATTTT,-,14,-,TRBJ2-3,TRBV30
CAAQPGEPPYEQYF,TGTGCCGCCCAGCCGGGAGAGCCACCCTACGAGCAGTACTTC,-,14,-,TRBJ2-7,TRBV10-3
CASSRGTGSNTGELFF,TGTGCCAGTAGTAGGGGGACAGGGTCGAACACCGGGGAGCTGTTTTTT,-,16,TRBD1,TRBJ2-2,TRBV19
CASSLTDGGIQYF,TGTGCCAGCAGCTTGACCGACGGGGGGATTCAGTACTTC,-,13,TRBD2,TRBJ2-4,TRBV5-4
CASSRQTSTDTQYF,TGTGCCAGCAGTAGACAGACTAGCACAGATACGCAGTATTTT,-,14,-,TRBJ2-3,TRBV2
CASRTGGNYGYTF,TGTGCCAGCAGGACAGGGGGAAACTATGGCTACACCTTC,-,13,TRBD1,TRBJ1-2,TRBV28
CASSLVGGSYNEQFF,TGTGCCAGCAGCTTAGTCGGGGGTAGCTACAATGAGCAGTTCTTC,-,15,-,TRBJ2-1,TRBV7-3
CASATGSSDYGYTF,TGTGCCAGTGCTACAGGGTCTTCTGACTATGGCTACACCTTC,-,14,-,TRBJ1-2,TRBV19
CASSNTGGSLEQYF,TGTGCCAGCAGCAATACCGGGGGGTCCCTCGAGCAGTACTTC,-,14,TRBD2,TRBJ2-7,TRBV9
CASSLVGMNTEAFF,TGTGCCAGCAGTTTAGTGGGCATGAACACTGAAGCTTTCTTT,-,14,-,TRBJ1-1,TRBV7-6